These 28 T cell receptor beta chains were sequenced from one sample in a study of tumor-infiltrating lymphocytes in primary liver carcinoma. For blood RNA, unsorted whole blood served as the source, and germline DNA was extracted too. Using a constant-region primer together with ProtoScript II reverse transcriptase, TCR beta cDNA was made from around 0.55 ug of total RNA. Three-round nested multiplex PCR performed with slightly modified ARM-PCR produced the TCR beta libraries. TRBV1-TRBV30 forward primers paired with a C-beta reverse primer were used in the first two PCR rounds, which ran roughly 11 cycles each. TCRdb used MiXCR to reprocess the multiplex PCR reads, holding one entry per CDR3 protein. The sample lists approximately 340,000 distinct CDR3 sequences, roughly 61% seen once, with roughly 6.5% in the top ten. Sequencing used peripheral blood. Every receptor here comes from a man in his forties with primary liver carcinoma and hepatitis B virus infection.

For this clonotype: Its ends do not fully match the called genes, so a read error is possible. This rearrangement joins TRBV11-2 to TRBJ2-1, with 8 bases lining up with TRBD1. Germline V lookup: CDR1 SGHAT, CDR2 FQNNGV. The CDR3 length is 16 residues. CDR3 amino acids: CASSLRQGASYNERFF. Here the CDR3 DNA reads TGTGCCAGCAGTTTACGGCAGGGGGCGTCCTACAATGAGCGGTTCTTC.

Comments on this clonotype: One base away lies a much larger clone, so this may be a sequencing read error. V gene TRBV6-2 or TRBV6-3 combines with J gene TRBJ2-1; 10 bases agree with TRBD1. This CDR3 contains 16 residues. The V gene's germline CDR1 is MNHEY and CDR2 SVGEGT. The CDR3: CVSGSGTGVHYNEQFF. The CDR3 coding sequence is TGTGTCAGCGGTTCCGGGACAGGGGTTCACTACAATGAGCAGTTCTTC.

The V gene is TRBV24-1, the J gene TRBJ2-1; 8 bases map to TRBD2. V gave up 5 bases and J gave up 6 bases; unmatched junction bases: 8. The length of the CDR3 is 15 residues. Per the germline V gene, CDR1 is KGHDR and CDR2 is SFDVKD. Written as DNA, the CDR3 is TGTGCCACCAGTGGCGGGACTAGTCCCGCCAATGAGCAGTTCTTC. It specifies CATSGGTSPANEQFF.

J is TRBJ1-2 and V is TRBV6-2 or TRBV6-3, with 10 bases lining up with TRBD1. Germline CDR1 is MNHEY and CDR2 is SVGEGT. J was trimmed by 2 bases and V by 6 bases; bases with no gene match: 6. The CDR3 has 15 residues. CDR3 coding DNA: TGTGCCAGCAGGGAGCCGGGACAGGGGAACTATGGCTACACCTTC. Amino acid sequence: CASREPGQGNYGYTF.

The CDR3 region has the DNA TGTGCCAGCATCGAAACCGGTACAGGGATCTACGAGCAGTACTTC. Its translation: CASIETGTGIYEQYF. V and J are TRBV6-1 and TRBJ2-7, with a tentative D call TRBD1 (6 bases). CDR3 size: 15 residues. The V end was cut by 7 bases, the J end by 3 bases, with 19 bases between. Germline V gives CDR1 MNHNS, CDR2 SASEGT.

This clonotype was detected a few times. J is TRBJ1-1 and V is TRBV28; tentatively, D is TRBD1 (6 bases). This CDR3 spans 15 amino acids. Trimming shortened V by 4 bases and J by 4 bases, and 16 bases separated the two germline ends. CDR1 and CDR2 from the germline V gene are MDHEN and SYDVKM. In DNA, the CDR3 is TGTGCCAGCAGTTCTGTGGGGGGCCGGGGCACTGAAGCTTTCTTT. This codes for CASSSVGGRGTEAFF. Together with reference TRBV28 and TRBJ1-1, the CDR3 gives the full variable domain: DVKVTQSSRYLVKRTGEKVFLECVQDMDHENMFWYRQDPGLGLRLIYFSYDVKMKEKGDIPEGYSVSREKKERFSLILESASTNQTSMYLCASSSVGGRGTEAFFGQGTRLTVV.

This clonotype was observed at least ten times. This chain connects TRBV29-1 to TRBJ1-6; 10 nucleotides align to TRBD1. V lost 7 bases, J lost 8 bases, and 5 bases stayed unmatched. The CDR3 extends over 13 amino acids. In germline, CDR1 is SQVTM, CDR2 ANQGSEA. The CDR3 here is CSARQGAYSPLHF. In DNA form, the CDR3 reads TGCAGCGCCCGACAGGGGGCCTATTCACCCCTCCACTTT.

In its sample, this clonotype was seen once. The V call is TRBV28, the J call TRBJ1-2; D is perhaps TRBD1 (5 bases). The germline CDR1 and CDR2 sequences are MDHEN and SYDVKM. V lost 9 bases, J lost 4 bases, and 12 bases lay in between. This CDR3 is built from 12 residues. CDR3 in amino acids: CASTTASYGYTF. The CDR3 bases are TGTGCCAGTACGACAGCTTCCTATGGCTACACCTTC.

The CDR3 coding sequence is TGCAGTGCCCGGACTAGCGGCACCGGGGAGCTGTTTTTT. Translating gives CSARTSGTGELFF. The chain links TRBV29-1 to TRBJ2-2, with 10 bases matching TRBD2. The CDR3 runs to 13 residues. Germline-derived CDR1 and CDR2 are SQVTM and ANQGSEA.

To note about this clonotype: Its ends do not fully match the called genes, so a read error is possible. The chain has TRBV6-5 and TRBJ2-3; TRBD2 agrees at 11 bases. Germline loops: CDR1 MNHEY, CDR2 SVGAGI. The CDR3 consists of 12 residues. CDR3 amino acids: CDSSLSGGGLHF. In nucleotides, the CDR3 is TGTGACAGCAGTCTTAGCGGGGGGGGACTGCACTTT.

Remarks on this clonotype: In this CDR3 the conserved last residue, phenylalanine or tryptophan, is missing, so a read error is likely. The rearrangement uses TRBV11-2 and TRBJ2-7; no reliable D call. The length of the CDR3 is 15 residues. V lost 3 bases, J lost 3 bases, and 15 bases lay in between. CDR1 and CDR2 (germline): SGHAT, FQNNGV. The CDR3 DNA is TGTGCCAGCAGCTTGATCGGGTCGCTCGGCTACGAGCAGTACTAC. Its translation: CASSLIGSLGYEQYY.

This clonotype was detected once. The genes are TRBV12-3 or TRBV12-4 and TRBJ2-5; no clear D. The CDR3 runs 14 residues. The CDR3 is CVISLVAGQETQYF. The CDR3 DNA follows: TGTGTCATCAGTTTAGTCGCCGGGCAAGAGACCCAGTACTTC.

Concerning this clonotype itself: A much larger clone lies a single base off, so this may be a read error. DNA for the CDR3: TGTGCCAGCCGAAAACAGGGGGCCGGGGAGCTGTTGTTT. It translates to CASRKQGAGELLF. The chain links TRBV12-3 or TRBV12-4 to TRBJ2-2; TRBD1 aligns across 9 bases. CDR3 size: 13 residues.

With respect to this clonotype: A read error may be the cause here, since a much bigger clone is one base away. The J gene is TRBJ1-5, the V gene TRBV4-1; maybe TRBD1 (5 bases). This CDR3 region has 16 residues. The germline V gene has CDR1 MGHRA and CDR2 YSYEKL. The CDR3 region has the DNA TGCGCCAACAGCCCCGGGGGTGAGGGGAGCAATCAGCCCCAGCATTTT. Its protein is CANSPGGEGSNQPQHF.

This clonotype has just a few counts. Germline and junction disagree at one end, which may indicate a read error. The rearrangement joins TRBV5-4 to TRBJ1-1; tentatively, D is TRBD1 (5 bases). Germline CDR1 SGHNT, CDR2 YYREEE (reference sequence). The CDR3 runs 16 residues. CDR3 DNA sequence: TGTGCCAACAGCTGGGGACTAGCGGGTTTGAACACTGAAGCTTTCTTT. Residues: CANSWGLAGLNTEAFF.

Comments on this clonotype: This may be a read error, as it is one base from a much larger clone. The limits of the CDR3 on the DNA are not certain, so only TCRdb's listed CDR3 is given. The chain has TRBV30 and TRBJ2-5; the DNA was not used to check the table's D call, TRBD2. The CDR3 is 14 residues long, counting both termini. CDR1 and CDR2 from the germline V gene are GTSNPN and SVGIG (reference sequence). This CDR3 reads CAWGGGSFQETKYF.

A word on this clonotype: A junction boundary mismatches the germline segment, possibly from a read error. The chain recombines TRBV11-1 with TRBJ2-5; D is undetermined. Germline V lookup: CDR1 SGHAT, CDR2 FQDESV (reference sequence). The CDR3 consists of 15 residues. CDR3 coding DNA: TGTGCCAGCAGCCTTAGACTGACCCTACAAGGGACCCAGTACTTC. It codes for CASSLRLTLQGTQYF. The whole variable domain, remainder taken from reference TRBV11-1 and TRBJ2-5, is EAEVAQSPRYKITEKSQAVAFWCDPISGHATLYWYRQILGQGPELLVQFQDESVVDDSQLPKDRFSAERLKGVDSTLKIQPAELGDSAMYLCASSLRLTLQGTQYFGPGTRLLVL.

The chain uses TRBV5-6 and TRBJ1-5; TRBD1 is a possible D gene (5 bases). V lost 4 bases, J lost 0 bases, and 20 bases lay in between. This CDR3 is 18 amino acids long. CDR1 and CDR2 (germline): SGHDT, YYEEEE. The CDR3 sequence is CASSPREGMHYSNQPQHF. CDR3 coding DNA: TGTGCCAGCAGCCCACGCGAGGGGATGCATTATAGCAATCAGCCCCAGCATTTT.

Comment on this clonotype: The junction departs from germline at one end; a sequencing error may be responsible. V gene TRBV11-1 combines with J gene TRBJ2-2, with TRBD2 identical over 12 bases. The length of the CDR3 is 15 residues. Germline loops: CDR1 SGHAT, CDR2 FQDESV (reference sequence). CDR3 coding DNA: TGTGACAGCGGCCTCCGGACTAGCGGGATTGGGGAGCTGTTTTTT. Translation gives CDSGLRTSGIGELFF.

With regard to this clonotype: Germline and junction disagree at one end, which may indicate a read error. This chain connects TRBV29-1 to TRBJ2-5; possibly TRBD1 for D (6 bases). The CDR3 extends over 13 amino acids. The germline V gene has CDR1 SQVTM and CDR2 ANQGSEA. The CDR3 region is CSFTLTGQETQYF. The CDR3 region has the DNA TGCAGCTTTACATTGACAGGCCAAGAGACCCAGTACTTT.

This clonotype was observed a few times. The CDR3 region is CASSLGGSNSNQPQHF. CDR3 DNA: TGTGCCAGCAGCCTGGGAGGCAGCAATAGCAATCAGCCCCAGCATTTT. This rearrangement joins TRBV5-6 to TRBJ1-5; D is uncertain. Germline values: CDR1 SGHDT, CDR2 YYEEEE. The CDR3 contains 16 residues. The V end was cut by 4 bases, the J end by 0 bases, with 14 bases between.

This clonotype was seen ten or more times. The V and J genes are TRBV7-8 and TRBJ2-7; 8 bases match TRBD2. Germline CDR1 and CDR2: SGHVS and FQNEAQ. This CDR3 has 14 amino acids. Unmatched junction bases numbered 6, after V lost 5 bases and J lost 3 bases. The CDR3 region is CASSNPGLGYEQYF. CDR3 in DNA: TGTGCCAGCAGCAACCCGGGACTAGGCTACGAGCAGTACTTC.

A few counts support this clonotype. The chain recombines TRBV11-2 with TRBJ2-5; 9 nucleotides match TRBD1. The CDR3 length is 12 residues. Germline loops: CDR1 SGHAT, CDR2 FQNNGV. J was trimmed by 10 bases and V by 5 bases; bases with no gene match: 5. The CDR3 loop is CASSLRQGGQYF. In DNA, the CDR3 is TGTGCCAGCAGCCTCCGACAGGGGGGCCAGTACTTC. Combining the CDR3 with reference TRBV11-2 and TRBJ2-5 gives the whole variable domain EAGVAQSPRYKIIEKRQSVAFWCNPISGHATLYWYQQILGQGPKLLIQFQNNGVVDDSQLPKDRFSAERLKGVDSTLKIQPAKLEDSAVYLCASSLRQGGQYFGPGTRLLVL.

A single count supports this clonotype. CDR3 sequence reads: CASSLNPRDVSRNVYTF. The CDR3 DNA reads as TGTGCCAGCAGCTTAAACCCCCGTGACGTCAGCCGGAATGTCTACACCTTC. The V gene is TRBV11-2, the J gene TRBJ1-2, with D hard to call. Deletions cut 2 bases from V and 10 bases from J, with 26 bases between. CDR1 and CDR2 (germline): SGHAT, FQNNGV. The CDR3 contains 17 residues.

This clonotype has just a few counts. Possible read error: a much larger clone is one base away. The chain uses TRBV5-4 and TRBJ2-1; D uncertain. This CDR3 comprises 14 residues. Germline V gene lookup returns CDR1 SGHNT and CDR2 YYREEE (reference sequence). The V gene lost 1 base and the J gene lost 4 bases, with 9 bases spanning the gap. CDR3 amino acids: CASSLIGQYNEQFF. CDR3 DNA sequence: TGTGCCAGCAGCTTGATAGGGCAGTACAATGAGCAGTTCTTC.

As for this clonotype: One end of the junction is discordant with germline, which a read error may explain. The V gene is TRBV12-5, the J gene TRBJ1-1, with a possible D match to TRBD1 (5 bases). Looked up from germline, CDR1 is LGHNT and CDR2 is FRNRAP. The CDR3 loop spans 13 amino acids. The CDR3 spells CASGWDVKTEAFF. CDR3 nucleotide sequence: TGTGCTAGTGGCTGGGACGTGAAGACTGAAGCTTTCTTT.

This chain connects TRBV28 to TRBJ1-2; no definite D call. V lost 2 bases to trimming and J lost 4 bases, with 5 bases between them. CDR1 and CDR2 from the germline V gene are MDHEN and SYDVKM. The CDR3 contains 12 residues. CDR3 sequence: CASSLGFYGYTF. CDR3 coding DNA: TGTGCCAGCAGTTTAGGTTTCTATGGCTACACCTTC.

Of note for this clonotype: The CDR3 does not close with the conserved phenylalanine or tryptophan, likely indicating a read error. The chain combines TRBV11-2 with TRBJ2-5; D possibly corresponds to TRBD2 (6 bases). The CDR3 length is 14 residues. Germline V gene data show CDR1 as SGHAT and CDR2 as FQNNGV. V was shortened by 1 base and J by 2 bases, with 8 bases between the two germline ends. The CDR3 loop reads CASSLGGTQETQYI. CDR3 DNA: TGTGCCAGCAGCTTAGGCGGGACTCAAGAGACCCAGTACATC.